Below, one T cell receptor beta chain is given with its context. Its antigen is as yet unknown. Samples were collected from each patient before treatment and during treatment. Each patient gave between 1 and 8 of them in total. This sample is drawn from a study of PD-L1 blockade in urothelial cancer. At the level of the study: Samples came from 3 weeks, at the second dose, and 6 weeks into treatment. Overall study results and limits: By 3 weeks, tumor-associated blood clones had expanded more in durable-benefit patients.

CDR1 is MDHEN and CDR2 is SYDVKM in the germline V gene. The CDR3 is 16 amino acids. Trimming cost V 6 bases and J 8 bases; bases outside gene matches: 16. The method was immunoSEQ multiplex PCR; TCRdb's version includes in-frame clones alone and lacks a portion of them. The table has tens of thousands of clones, approximately 90% seen once. The receptor was isolated from a man aged 60 to 75 with urothelial cancer. The specimen comprised PBMCs, sampled around atezolizumab (anti-PD-L1) treatment. The J gene is TRBJ1-2, the V gene TRBV28; 9 bases line up with TRBD1. CDR3 region: CASSNYPGQGAFGYTF. The CDR3 coding sequence is TGTGCCAGCAGCAATTACCCGGGACAGGGAGCCTTCGGCTACACCTTC.